This TCR beta chain was identified during a study of blood T cell repertoires in COVID-19. As for the study in general: Acute and convalescent COVID-19 specimens originated in the United States, Italy and Spain. PBMCs, B-cell-depleted T cells, or T cells provided the cDNA or gDNA that made up the material.

In the authors' methods: By means of reference gene primer amplification, nucleated cell counts were estimated. TCRdb's copy holds only in-frame clones and misses some; the assay was immunoSEQ multiplex PCR. V and J calls and clone size are given by that table; D and trimming were obtained from the DNA. The sample lists over 85,000 clones, about 91% seen once, with around 4% in the top ten. Germline V gene lookup returns CDR1 MGHDK and CDR2 SYGVNS. V lost 2 bases to trimming and J lost 7 bases; unmatched junction nucleotides: 8. The CDR3 loop spans 16 amino acids. The sequence was obtained from a man between 18 and 35 years old with acute or convalescent COVID-19. Sequencing was carried out using peripheral blood. The chain employs TRBV25-1 and TRBJ1-6; 7 bases agree with TRBD1. CDR3 residues: CASSEPRQGGNSPLHF. CDR3 nucleotide sequence: TGTGCCAGCAGTGAACCTCGACAGGGCGGGAATTCACCCCTCCACTTT.